Listed below are T cell receptor beta chains from one sample, sequenced in a study of control samples from healthy donors and cancer patients. Assay: immunoSEQ multiplex PCR; the TCRdb copy retains only in-frame clones and omits some. The sample consists of tens of thousands of clones, 75% to 95% of them appearing once. The specimen sequenced was blood. All receptors derive from a man younger than 45 in good health. CDR3s include the opening cysteine and the closing phenylalanine or tryptophan. D genes are given only for firm matches. For some rows the clone size is stated as once, few or many, or as a class when expanded; others skip it.

d_gene	v_gene	abundance	j_gene	len	CDR3aa	CDR3nt
TRBD2	TRBV27	-	TRBJ2-1	11	CVAGGYNEQFF	TGTGTAGCGGGGGGGTACAATGAGCAGTTCTTC
-	TRBV9	-	TRBJ2-7	16	CASSGERGQGPYEQYF	TGTGCCAGCAGCGGGGAACGCGGCCAGGGGCCCTACGAGCAGTACTTC
-	TRBV15	-	TRBJ1-5	15	CATSRDLGSNQPQHF	TGTGCCACCAGCAGAGATCTTGGCAGTAATCAGCCCCAGCATTTT
-	TRBV6-4	-	TRBJ2-7	16	CASSDFPGVSRDEQYF	TGTGCCAGCAGTGACTTTCCCGGAGTTAGTCGCGACGAGCAGTACTTC
-	TRBV4-2	-	TRBJ1-5	18	CASSQDWLVGEGNQPQHF	TGTGCCAGCAGCCAAGACTGGCTTGTAGGAGAGGGCAATCAGCCCCAGCATTTT
TRBD1	TRBV13	-	TRBJ2-2	17	CASSPGGWTGRTGELFF	TGTGCCAGCAGCCCCGGGGGATGGACAGGGCGAACCGGGGAGCTGTTTTTT
TRBD2	TRBV4-2	-	TRBJ2-1	16	CASSQDLRGVYNEQFF	TGTGCCAGCAGCCAAGATTTGCGGGGGGTATACAATGAGCAGTTCTTC
-	TRBV3-1/TRBV3-2	-	TRBJ2-3	15	CASSHSGHSTDTQYF	TGTGCCAGCAGCCACTCCGGCCACAGCACAGATACGCAGTATTTT
TRBD1	TRBV7-7	-	TRBJ2-5	15	CASSPWTGGLETQYF	TGTGCCAGCAGCCCATGGACAGGGGGTCTGGAGACCCAGTACTTC
-	TRBV7-9	-	TRBJ2-1	17	CASSSAPGGLSYNEQFF	TGTGCCAGCAGCTCTGCCCCCGGGGGCCTCTCCTACAATGAGCAGTTCTTC
TRBD2	TRBV10-1	-	TRBJ2-5	15	CASSEVAAGGETQYF	TGCGCCAGCAGTGAAGTAGCGGCGGGGGGGGAGACCCAGTACTTC
-	TRBV28	-	TRBJ2-7	13	CASHPGVTREQYF	TGTGCCAGCCATCCCGGGGTAACGAGGGAGCAGTACTTC
TRBD2	TRBV28	-	TRBJ2-3	15	CASNPGGGGPDTQYF	TGTGCCAGCAACCCGGGGGGGGGCGGACCAGATACGCAGTATTTT
-	TRBV11-3	-	TRBJ2-7	14	CASSLGDPPYEQYF	TGTGCCAGCAGTTTGGGGGATCCTCCCTACGAGCAGTACTTC
-	TRBV18	-	TRBJ2-2	16	CASSQSRAGNTGELFF	TGTGCCAGCTCGCAATCGCGGGCCGGGAACACCGGGGAGCTGTTTTTT
-	TRBV7-2	-	TRBJ1-6	15	CASSLEGLSYSPLHF	TGTGCCAGCAGCTTAGAAGGGTTGAGTTATTCACCCCTCCACTTT
-	TRBV9	-	TRBJ1-2	14	CASSVEVNTHGYTF	TGTGCCAGCAGCGTAGAAGTAAACACCCATGGCTACACCTTC
TRBD1	TRBV7-8	once	TRBJ1-1	15	CASRTGQGDHTEAFF	TGTGCCAGCAGGACAGGACAGGGGGATCACACTGAAGCTTTCTTT
TRBD1	TRBV19	-	TRBJ1-3	17	CASSIRNRGGLGNTIYF	TGTGCCAGTAGTATCAGGAACAGGGGAGGCCTCGGAAACACCATATATTTT
-	TRBV14	-	TRBJ1-2	15	CASSAIQGWGYGYTF	TGTGCCAGCAGCGCCATACAGGGATGGGGCTATGGCTACACCTTC
-	TRBV7-2	-	TRBJ2-3	15	CASSSRDSGTDTQYF	TGTGCCAGCAGCTCCCGGGACTCTGGCACAGATACGCAGTATTTT
TRBD2	TRBV7-3	-	TRBJ2-3	16	CASSLGLAGNTDTQYF	TGTGCCAGCAGCTTAGGGCTAGCGGGAAACACAGATACGCAGTATTTT
-	TRBV19	-	TRBJ2-2	15	CASSIVDLNTGELFF	TGTGCCAGTAGTATAGTTGACCTGAACACCGGGGAGCTGTTTTTT
TRBD1	TRBV11-2	-	TRBJ1-2	13	CASSRQGWDGYTF	TGTGCCAGCAGCCGACAGGGTTGGGATGGCTACACCTTC
TRBD2	TRBV27	-	TRBJ2-3	17	CASSRNYLELGGDTQYF	TGTGCCAGCAGCCGGAACTACCTCGAGCTGGGAGGGGATACGCAGTATTTT
-	TRBV7-3	once	TRBJ2-2	12	CASSLYDGELFF	TGTGCCAGCAGCTTATATGACGGGGAGCTGTTTTTT
TRBD2	TRBV13	many	TRBJ2-1	15	CASSQTSGSGNEQFF	TGTGCCAGCAGCCAGACTAGCGGGAGTGGGAATGAGCAGTTCTTC
-	TRBV6-5	-	TRBJ2-2	13	CASSPTGPGELFF	TGTGCCAGCAGTCCGACAGGCCCCGGGGAGCTGTTTTTT
TRBD1	TRBV28	-	TRBJ1-6	15	CASRGSDRGGSPLHF	TGTGCCAGTAGAGGGTCGGACAGGGGGGGTTCACCCCTCCACTTT
-	TRBV19	-	TRBJ1-5	18	CASSIDYRGTDSNQPQHF	TGTGCCAGTAGTATAGATTATCGGGGGACGGATAGCAATCAGCCCCAGCATTTT
-	TRBV11-2	-	TRBJ2-7	14	CASSSLRTANEQYF	TGTGCCAGCAGCTCCCTTCGGACAGCAAACGAGCAGTACTTC
TRBD1	TRBV9	-	TRBJ1-2	16	CASSPTGRDRLYGYTF	TGTGCCAGCAGCCCCACGGGCCGGGACAGGCTCTATGGCTACACCTTC
-	TRBV2	-	TRBJ2-1	14	CAIVPGRTYNEQFF	TGTGCCATCGTCCCGGGCCGTACCTACAATGAGCAGTTCTTC
-	TRBV15	-	TRBJ2-1	13	CATSRELRTEQFF	TGTGCCACCAGCAGAGAACTCCGAACCGAGCAGTTCTTC
-	TRBV5-1	-	TRBJ1-6	17	CASSSSGGQSYNSPLHF	TGCGCCAGCAGCTCGTCCGGAGGGCAGTCCTATAATTCACCCCTCCACTTT
TRBD2	TRBV7-3	-	TRBJ2-1	15	CASSSAGGQYNEQFF	TGTGCCAGCAGCTCCGCGGGAGGCCAATACAATGAGCAGTTCTTC
TRBD1	TRBV3-1/TRBV3-2	-	TRBJ1-4	13	CASSGQGTEKLFF	TGTGCCAGCAGCGGACAGGGGACTGAAAAACTGTTTTTT
-	TRBV9	-	TRBJ2-3	15	CASSVGQPSTDTQYF	TGTGCCAGCAGCGTAGGACAGCCTAGCACAGATACGCAGTATTTT
-	TRBV24-1	-	TRBJ2-5	13	CATRGRWQETQYF	TGTGCCACCAGGGGGCGATGGCAAGAGACCCAGTACTTC
TRBD1	TRBV28	-	TRBJ1-6	16	CASSSQGQGANSPLHF	TGTGCCAGCAGTTCACAGGGACAGGGGGCGAACTCACCCCTCCACTTT
TRBD1	TRBV27	-	TRBJ1-5	16	CASSKRTGQGNQPQHF	TGTGCCAGCAGTAAGAGAACGGGACAGGGTAATCAGCCCCAGCATTTT
TRBD2	TRBV9	-	TRBJ2-1	16	CASSVRSLAGNNEQFF	TGTGCCAGCAGCGTAAGGTCGCTAGCGGGGAACAATGAGCAGTTCTTC
-	TRBV27	-	TRBJ2-1	14	CASRGRGPYNEQFF	TGTGCCAGCCGCGGCAGGGGCCCCTACAATGAGCAGTTCTTC
TRBD2	TRBV7-2	-	TRBJ2-3	16	CASSLGGSGGYEGQYF	TGTGCCAGCAGCTTAGGCGGTAGCGGGGGGTACGAGGGGCAGTATTTT
-	TRBV24-1	-	TRBJ2-3	17	CATSDPYGAPNTDTQYF	TGTGCCACCAGTGATCCATACGGAGCCCCGAACACAGATACGCAGTATTTT
TRBD2	TRBV6-5	-	TRBJ2-1	15	CASVGGGLSYNEQFF	TGTGCCAGCGTCGGGGGAGGGCTCTCCTACAATGAGCAGTTCTTC
-	TRBV7-9	-	TRBJ1-1	15	CASSFTGLGNTEAFF	TGTGCCAGCAGCTTTACCGGATTAGGGAACACTGAAGCTTTCTTT
-	TRBV7-9	-	TRBJ1-4	12	CASSLSAEKLFF	TGTGCCAGCAGCTTATCGGCTGAAAAACTGTTTTTT
-	TRBV18	-	TRBJ2-1	14	CASCPRRANNEQFF	TGTGCCAGCTGTCCAAGGAGGGCGAACAATGAGCAGTTCTTC
TRBD1	TRBV6-6	few	TRBJ2-7	15	CASSPRDRSSYEQYF	TGTGCCAGCAGCCCCCGGGACAGGAGCTCCTACGAGCAGTACTTC
-	TRBV7-9	-	TRBJ2-1	16	CASSLDSLEIPNEQFF	TGTGCCAGCAGCTTAGATTCCCTAGAGATCCCCAATGAGCAGTTCTTC
-	TRBV5-1	-	TRBJ1-1	15	CASSSGSYMNTEAFF	TGCGCCAGCAGCTCTGGGTCCTACATGAACACTGAAGCTTTCTTT
TRBD2	TRBV3-1/TRBV3-2	-	TRBJ2-1	13	CASSQESSGEQFF	TGTGCCAGCAGCCAAGAAAGCAGCGGGGAACAGTTCTTC
-	TRBV5-8	-	TRBJ1-1	12	CASSHRNTEAFF	TGTGCCAGCAGCCACAGGAACACTGAAGCTTTCTTT
TRBD1	TRBV2	-	TRBJ1-2	15	CASSVRLDRDNGYTF	TGTGCCAGCAGCGTAAGACTGGACAGGGATAATGGCTACACCTTC
-	TRBV6-5	-	TRBJ2-5	14	CASSWGRLQETQYF	TGTGCCAGCAGTTGGGGGAGACTCCAAGAGACCCAGTACTTC
-	TRBV21-1	-	TRBJ1-6	18	CASSKAQTRDRGNSPLHF	TGTGCCAGCAGCAAAGCTCAAACGCGGGACAGGGGGAATTCACCCCTCCACTTT